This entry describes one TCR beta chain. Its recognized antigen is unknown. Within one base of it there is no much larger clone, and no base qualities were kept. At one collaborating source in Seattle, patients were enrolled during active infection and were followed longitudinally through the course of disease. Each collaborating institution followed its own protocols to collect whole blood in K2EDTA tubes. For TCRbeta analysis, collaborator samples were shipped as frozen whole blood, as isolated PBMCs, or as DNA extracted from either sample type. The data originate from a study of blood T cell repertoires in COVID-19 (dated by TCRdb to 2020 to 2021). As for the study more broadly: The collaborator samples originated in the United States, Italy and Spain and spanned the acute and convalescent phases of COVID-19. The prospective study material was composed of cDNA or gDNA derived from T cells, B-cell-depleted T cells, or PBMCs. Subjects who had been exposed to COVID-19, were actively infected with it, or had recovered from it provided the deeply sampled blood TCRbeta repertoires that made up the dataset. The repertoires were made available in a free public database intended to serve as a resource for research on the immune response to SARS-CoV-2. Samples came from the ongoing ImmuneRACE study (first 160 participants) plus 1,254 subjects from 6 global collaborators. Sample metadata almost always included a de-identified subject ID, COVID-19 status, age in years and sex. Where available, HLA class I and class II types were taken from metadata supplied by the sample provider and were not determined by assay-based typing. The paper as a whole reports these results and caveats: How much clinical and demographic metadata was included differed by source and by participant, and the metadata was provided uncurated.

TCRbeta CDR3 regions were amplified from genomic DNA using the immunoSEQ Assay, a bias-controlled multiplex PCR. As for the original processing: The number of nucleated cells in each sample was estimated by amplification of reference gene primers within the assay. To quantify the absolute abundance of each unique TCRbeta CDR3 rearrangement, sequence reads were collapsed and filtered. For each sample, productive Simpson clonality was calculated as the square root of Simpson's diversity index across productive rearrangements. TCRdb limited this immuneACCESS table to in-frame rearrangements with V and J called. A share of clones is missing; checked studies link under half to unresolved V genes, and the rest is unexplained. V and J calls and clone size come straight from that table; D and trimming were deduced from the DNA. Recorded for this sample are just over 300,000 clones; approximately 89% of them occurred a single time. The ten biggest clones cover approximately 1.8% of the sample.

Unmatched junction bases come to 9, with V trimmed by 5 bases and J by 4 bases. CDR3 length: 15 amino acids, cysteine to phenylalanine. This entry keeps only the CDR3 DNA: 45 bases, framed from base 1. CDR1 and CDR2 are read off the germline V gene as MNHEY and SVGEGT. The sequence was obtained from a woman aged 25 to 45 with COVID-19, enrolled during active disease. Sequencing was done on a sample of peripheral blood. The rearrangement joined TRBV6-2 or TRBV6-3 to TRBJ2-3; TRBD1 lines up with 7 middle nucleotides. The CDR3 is CASSNYRGFADTQYF. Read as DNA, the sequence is TGTGCCAGCAGTAACTACAGGGGTTTCGCAGATACGCAGTATTTT.